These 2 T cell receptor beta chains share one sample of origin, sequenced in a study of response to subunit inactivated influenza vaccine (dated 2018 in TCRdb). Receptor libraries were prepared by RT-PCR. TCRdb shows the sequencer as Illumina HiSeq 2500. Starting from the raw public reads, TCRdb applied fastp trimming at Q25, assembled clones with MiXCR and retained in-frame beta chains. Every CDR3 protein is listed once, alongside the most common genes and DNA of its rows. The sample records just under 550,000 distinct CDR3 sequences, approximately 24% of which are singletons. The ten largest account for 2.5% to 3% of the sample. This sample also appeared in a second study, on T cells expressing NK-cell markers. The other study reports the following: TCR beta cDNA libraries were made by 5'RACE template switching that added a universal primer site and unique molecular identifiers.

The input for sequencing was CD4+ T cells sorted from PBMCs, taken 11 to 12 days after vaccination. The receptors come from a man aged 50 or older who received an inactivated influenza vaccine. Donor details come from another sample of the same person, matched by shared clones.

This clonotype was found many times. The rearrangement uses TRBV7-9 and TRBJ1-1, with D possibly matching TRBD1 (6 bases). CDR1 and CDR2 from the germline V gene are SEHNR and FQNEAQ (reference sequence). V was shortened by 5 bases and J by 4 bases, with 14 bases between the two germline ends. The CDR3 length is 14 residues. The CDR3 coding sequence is TGTGCCAGCAGCCCAGGGGACTTCGGCACTGAAGCTTTCTTT. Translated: CASSPGDFGTEAFF.

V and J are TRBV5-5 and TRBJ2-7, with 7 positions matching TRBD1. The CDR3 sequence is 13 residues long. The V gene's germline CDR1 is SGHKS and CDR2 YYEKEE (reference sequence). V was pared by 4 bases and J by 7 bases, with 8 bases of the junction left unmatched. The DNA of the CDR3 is TGTGCCAGCAGCGGAAGACAGGGATGGGAGCAGTACTTC. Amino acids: CASSGRQGWEQYF. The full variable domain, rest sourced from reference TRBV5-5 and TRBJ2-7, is DAGVTQSPTHLIKTRGQQVTLRCSPISGHKSVSWYQQVLGQGPQFIFQYYEKEERGRGNFPDRFSARQFPNYSSELNVNALLLGDSALYLCASSGRQGWEQYFGPGTRLTVT.